This T cell receptor beta chain was identified in a study of T cell responses to AZD1222 COVID-19 vaccine. Clones were read by immunoSEQ multiplex PCR, and TCRdb kept only the in-frame ones, dropping some. The sample records 150,000 to 200,000 clones, 70% to 90% being singletons. This CDR3 comprises 12 residues. The V gene's germline CDR1 is SGHNT and CDR2 YYREEE (reference sequence). The ends were cut back, 0 bases at V and 3 bases at J, with 4 bases in the middle. The TCR comes from an adult in good health. The sequences come from peripheral blood, collected on day 0 of AZD1222 vaccination. The chain employs TRBV5-4 and TRBJ2-7; D gene unclear. CDR3 protein: CASSLDVYEQYF. DNA of the CDR3: TGTGCCAGCAGCTTGGACGTCTACGAGCAGTACTTC.